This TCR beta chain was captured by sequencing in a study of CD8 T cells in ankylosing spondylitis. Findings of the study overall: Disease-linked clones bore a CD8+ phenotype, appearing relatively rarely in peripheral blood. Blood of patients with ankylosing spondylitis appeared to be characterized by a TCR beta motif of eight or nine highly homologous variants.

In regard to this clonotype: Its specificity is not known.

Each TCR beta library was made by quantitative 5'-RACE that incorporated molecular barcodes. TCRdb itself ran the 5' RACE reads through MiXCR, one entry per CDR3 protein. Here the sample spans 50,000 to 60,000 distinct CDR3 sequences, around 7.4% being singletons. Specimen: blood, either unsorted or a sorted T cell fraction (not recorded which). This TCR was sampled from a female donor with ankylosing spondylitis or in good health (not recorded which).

This CDR3 reads CASGHRDSSYEQYF. CDR3 nucleotide sequence: TGTGCTAGTGGCCACAGGGACAGCTCCTACGAGCAGTACTTC. The chain combines TRBV12-5 with TRBJ2-7, with TRBD1 matching over 7 bases. After removal of 6 bases from V and 0 bases from J, the junction contained 5 bases not matched to a gene. The CDR3 spans 14 residues. Germline assignment: CDR1 LGHNT and CDR2 FRNRAP.